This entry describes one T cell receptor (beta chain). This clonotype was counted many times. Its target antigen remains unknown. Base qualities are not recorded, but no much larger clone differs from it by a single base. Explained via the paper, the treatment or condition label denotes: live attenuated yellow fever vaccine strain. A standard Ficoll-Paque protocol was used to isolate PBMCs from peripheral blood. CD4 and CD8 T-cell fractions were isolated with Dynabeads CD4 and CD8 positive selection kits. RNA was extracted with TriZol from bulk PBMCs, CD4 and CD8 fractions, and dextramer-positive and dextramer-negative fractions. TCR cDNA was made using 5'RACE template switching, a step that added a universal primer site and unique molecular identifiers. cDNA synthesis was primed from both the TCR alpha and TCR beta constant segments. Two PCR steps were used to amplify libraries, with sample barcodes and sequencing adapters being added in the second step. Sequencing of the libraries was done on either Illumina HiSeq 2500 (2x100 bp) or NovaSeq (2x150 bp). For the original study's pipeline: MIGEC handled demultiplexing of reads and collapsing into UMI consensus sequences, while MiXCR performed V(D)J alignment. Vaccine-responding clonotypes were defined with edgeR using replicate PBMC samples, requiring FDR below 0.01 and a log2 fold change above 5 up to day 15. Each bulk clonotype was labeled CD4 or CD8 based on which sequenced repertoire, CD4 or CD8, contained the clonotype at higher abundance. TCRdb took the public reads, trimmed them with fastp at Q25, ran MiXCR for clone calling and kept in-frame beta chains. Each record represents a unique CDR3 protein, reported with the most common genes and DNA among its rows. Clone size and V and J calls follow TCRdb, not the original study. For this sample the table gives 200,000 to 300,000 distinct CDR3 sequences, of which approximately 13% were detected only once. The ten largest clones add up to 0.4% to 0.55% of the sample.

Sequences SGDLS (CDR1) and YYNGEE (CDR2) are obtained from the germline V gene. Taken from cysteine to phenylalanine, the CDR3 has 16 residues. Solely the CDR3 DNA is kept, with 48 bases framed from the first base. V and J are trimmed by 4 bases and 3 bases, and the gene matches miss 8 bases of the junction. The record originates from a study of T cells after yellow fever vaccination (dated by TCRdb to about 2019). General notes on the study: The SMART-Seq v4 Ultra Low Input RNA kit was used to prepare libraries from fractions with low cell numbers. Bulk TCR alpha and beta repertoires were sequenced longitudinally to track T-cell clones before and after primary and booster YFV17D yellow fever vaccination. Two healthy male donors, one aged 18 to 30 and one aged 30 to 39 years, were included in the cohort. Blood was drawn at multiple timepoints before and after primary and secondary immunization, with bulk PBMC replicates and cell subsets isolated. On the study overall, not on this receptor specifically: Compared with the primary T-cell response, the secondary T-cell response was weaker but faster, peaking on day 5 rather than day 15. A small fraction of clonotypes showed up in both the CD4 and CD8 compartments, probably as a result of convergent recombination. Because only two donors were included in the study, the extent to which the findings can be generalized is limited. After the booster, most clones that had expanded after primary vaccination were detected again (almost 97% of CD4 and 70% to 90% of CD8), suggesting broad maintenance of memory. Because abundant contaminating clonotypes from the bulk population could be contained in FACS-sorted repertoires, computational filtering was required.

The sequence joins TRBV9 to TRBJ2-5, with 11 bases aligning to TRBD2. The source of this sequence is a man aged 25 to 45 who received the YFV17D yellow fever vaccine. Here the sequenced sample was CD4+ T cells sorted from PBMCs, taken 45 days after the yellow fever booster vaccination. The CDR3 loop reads CASSPLGGLAEETQYF. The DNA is TGTGCCAGCAGCCCTCTAGGGGGACTAGCGGAAGAGACCCAGTACTTC.